The clone carrying this TCR beta chain has a single count. Its antigen is as yet unknown. This record belongs to a study of blood T cells in healthy people across ages. General study points: Naive CD4+ cells and diversity were both higher in long-lived donors than in aged donors.

Combining a sample-barcoded 5' primer with a J-beta primer mix, a second PCR ran for about 7 to 11 cycles. TCRdb re-called the 5' RACE reads with MiXCR, one entry per CDR3 protein. The sample carries around 2 million distinct CDR3 sequences, 39% recorded once. CDR1 is SGDLS and CDR2 is YYNGEE in the germline V gene. With V trimmed by 0 bases and J by 10 bases, 4 bases remained unmatched. The CDR3 totals 13 residues. The clonotype was recovered from a human donor in good health. This chain joins TRBV9 and TRBJ2-1; TRBD2 aligns across 7 bases. Sequencing was done on a sample of blood. The chain's CDR3 is CASSVGWDYEQFF. In DNA form, the CDR3 reads TGTGCCAGCAGCGTAGGGTGGGACTACGAGCAGTTCTTC.